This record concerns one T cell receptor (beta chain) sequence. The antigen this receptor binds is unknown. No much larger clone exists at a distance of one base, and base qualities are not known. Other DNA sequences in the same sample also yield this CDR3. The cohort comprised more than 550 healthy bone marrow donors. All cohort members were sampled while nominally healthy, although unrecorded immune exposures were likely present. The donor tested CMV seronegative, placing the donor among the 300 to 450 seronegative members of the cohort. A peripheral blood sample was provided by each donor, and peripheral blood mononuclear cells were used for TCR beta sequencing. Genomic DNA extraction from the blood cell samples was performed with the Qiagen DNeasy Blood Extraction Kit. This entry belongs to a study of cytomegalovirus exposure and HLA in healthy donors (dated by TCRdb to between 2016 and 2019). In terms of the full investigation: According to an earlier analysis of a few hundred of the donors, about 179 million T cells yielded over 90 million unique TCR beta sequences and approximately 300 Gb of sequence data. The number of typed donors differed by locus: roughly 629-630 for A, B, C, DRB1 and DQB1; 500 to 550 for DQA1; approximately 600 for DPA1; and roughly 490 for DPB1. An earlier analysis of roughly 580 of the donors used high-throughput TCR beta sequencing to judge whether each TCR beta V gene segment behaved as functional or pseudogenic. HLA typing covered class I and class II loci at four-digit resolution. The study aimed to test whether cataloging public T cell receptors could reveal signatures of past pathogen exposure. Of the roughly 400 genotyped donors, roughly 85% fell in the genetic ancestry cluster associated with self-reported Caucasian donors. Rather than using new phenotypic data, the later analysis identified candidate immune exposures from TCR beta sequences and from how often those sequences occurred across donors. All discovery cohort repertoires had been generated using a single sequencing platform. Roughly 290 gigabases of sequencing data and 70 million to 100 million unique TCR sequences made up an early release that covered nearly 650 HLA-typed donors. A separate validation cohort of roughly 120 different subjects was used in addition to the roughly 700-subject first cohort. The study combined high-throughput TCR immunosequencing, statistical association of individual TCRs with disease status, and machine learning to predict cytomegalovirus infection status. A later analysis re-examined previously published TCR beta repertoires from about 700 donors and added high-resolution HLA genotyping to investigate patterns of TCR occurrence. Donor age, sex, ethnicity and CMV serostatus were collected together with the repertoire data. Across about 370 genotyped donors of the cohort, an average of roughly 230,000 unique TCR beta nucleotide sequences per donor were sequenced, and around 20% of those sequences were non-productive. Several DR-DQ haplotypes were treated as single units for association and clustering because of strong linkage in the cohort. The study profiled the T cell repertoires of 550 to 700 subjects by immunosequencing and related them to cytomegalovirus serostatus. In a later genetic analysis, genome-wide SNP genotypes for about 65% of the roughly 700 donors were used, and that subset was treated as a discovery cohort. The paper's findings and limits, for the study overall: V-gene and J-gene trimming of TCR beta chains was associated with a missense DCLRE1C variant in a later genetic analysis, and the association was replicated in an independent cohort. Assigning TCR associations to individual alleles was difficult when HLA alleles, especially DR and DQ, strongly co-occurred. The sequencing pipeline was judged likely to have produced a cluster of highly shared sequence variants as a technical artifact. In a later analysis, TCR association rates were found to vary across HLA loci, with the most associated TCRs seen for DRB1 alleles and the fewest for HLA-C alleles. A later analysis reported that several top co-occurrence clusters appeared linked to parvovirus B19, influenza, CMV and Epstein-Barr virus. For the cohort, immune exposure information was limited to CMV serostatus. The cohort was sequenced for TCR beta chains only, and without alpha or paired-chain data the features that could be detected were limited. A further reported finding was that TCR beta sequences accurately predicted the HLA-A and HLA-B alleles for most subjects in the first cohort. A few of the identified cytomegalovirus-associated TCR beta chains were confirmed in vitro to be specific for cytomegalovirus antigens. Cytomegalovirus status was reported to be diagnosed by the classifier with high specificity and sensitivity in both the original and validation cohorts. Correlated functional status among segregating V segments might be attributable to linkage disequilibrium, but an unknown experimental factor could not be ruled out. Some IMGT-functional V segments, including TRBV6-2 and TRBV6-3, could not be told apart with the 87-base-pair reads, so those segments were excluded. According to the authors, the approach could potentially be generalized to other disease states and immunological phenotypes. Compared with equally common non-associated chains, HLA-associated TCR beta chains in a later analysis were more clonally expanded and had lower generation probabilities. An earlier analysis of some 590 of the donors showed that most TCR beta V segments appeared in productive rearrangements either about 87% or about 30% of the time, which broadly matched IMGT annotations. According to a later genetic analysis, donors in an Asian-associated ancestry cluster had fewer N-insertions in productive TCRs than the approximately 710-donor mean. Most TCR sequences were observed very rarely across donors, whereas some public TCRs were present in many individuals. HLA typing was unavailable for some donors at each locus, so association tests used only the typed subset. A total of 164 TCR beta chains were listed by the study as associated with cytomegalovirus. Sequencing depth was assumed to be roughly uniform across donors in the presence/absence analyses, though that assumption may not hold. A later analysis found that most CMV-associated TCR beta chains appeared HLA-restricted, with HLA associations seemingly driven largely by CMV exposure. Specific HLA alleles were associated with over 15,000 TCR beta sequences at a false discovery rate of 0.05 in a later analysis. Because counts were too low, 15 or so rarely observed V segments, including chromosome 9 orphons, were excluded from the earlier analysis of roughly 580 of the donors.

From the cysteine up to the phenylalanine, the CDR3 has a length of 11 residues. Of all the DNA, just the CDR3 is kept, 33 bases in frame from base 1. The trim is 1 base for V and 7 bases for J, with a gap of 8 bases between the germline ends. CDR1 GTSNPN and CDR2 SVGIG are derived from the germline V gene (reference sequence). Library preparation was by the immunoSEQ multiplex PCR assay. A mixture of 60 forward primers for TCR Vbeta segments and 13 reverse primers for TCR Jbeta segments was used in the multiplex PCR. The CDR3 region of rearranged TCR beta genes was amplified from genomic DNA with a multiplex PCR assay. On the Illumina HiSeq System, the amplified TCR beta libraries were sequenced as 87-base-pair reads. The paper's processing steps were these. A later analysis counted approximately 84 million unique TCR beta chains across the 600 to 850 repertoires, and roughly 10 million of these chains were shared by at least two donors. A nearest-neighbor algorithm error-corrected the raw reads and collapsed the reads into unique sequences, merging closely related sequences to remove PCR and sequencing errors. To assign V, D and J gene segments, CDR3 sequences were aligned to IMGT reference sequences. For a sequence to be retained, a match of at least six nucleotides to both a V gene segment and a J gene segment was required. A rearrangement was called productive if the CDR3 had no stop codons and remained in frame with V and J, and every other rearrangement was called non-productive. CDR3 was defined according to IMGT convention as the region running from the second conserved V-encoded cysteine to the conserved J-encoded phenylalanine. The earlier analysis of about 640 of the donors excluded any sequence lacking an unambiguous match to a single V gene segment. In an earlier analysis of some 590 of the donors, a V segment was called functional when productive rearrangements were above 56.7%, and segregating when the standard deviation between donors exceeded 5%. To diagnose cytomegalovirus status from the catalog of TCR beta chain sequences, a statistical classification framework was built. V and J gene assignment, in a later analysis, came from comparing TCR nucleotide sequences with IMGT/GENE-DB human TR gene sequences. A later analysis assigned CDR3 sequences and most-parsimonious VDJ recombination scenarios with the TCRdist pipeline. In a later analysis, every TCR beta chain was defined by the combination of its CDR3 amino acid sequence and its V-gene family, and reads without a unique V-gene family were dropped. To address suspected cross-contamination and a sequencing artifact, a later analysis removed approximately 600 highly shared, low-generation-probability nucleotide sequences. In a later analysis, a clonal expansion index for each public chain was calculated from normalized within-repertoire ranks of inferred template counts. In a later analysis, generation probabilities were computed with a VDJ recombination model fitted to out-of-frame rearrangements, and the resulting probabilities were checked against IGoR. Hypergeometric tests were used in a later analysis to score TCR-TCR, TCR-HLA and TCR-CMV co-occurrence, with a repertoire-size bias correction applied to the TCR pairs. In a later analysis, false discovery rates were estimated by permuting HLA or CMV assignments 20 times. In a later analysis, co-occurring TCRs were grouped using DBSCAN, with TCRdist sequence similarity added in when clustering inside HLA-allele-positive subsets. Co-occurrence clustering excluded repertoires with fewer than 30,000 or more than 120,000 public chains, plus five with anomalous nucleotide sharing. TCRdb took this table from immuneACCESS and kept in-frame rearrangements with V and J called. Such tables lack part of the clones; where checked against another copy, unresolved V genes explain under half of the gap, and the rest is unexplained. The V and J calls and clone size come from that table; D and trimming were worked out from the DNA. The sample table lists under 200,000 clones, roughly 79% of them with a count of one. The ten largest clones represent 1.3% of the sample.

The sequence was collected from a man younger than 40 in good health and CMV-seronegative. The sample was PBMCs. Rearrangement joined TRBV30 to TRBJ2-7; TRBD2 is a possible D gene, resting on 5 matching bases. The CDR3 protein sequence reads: CAWSAGSEQYF. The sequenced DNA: TGTGCCTGGAGTGCGGGGTCGGAGCAGTACTTC.